Detailed here is one TCR beta chain. The sample originates from a study of cytomegalovirus exposure and HLA in healthy donors. Trimming stripped 5 bases from V and 1 base from J, with 14 bases between. The CDR3 runs to 15 residues. Looked up from germline, CDR1 is MNHEY and CDR2 is SVGAGI. Researchers ran the PCR with 60 Vbeta and 13 Jbeta primers. Assay: immunoSEQ multiplex PCR; the TCRdb copy retains only in-frame clones and omits some. The sample has roughly 98,000 clones, over 60% seen once. The TCR sequence derives from a female donor in good health and CMV-seronegative. This chain uses TRBV6-5 with TRBJ1-2; the D gene is possibly TRBD1 (5 bases). The sample comprised PBMCs. The CDR3 loop is CASSRAQTVNYGYTF. The CDR3 bases are TGTGCCAGCAGTCGAGCCCAGACAGTTAACTATGGCTACACCTTC.